This T cell receptor beta chain is from a study of blood T cell repertoires in COVID-19. Whole-study context: Both acute and convalescent COVID-19 samples were obtained from the United States, Italy and Spain. PBMCs, B-cell-depleted T cells, or T cells provided the cDNA or gDNA that made up the material.

Produced via immunoSEQ multiplex PCR; TCRdb's table is partial and in-frame only. Of around 95,000 clones listed, around four fifths were seen once; the top ten hold under 15%. Trimming stripped 6 bases from V and 0 bases from J, with 12 bases between. The CDR3 spans 14 residues. Germline V gene lookup returns CDR1 MNHEY and CDR2 SVGAGI. The specimen sequenced was peripheral blood. The TCR sequence derives from a man in his fifties with active or convalescent COVID-19. The chain recombines TRBV6-5 with TRBJ2-7; D is perhaps TRBD1 (6 bases). The CDR3 DNA sequence: TGTGCCAGCAGCCAGAGGGACACCTCCTACGAGCAGTACTTC. The encoded protein is CASSQRDTSYEQYF.